This note documents a single T cell receptor beta chain sequence. The antigen is not known. The data originate from a study of vaccination effects on CD4 cells after COVID-19. General study points: Marked clonal contraction was seen in infection- and vaccine-induced clones late after vaccination.

This CDR3 spans 18 amino acids. The germline gives CDR1 SGHNT, CDR2 YYREEE (reference sequence). The V segment lost 4 bases and the J segment 4 bases; nucleotides outside the gene matches: 11. Sequenced by immunoSEQ multiplex PCR; TCRdb stores in-frame clones only, minus some. The sample holds about 66,000 clones; 76% are singletons and the top ten take approximately 0.9%. Before sequencing, viral peptide pools were used by the ViraFEST assay to expand antigen-specific CD4+ T cells. Culture lasted over 9 days before CD4+ T cell isolation. Participants received two doses of either the BNT162b2 or mRNA-1273 vaccine. Vaccinees lacked prior SARS-CoV-2 infection and tested negative for nucleocapsid antibodies. Researchers reported culturing 2 million or so PBMC in each well, adding about 9.5 IU/ml IL-2 and approximately 10 ug/ml peptides.

The sequencing here drew on CD4+ T cells from PBMCs cultured with HCoV-OC43 spike peptides, taken after COVID-19 vaccination. The subset was: HCoV-OC43 spike overlapping peptide pool stimulation. This receptor was identified in a human donor who received a COVID-19 vaccine. The chain has TRBV5-4 and TRBJ2-1, with 13 bases that match TRBD2. In DNA form, the CDR3 reads TGTGCCAGCAGCCGAAACCCGACTAGCGGGGGGTTATACAATGAGCAGTTCTTC. It codes for CASSRNPTSGGLYNEQFF.